Following are 2 T cell receptor beta chains from one sample sequenced in a study of cytomegalovirus exposure and HLA in healthy donors (dated by TCRdb to about 2017). The library relied on the immunoSEQ multiplex PCR assay. The multiplex PCR relied on a mix of 60 forward primers for TCR Vbeta segments and 13 reverse primers for TCR Jbeta segments. Sourced from immuneACCESS, this table was stored by TCRdb with only in-frame sequences that have V and J called. A share of the clones is absent; for the studies checked, an unresolved V gene accounts for under half, and the remainder has no known explanation. This sample is represented by 220,000 or so clones; around 80% of them were singletons. About 1.7% of the sample belongs to the ten largest clones. Specimen: PBMCs. Receptor source: a man in his fifties or sixties in good health and CMV-seronegative.

The chain is built from TRBV5-1 and TRBJ2-2, with D uncertain. Germline V gene lookup returns CDR1 SGHRS and CDR2 YFSETQ. V lost 1 base, J lost 0 bases, and 4 bases lay in between. The CDR3 runs 14 residues. CDR3 DNA sequence: TGCGCCAGCAGCTTGCAAACGAACACCGGGGAGCTGTTTTTT. Translation gives CASSLQTNTGELFF.

The V and J genes are TRBV7-8 and TRBJ2-1, with a tentative D call TRBD2 (5 bases). Germline values: CDR1 SGHVS, CDR2 FQNEAQ. The CDR3 contains 15 residues. Trimming took off 0 bases at V and 2 bases at J, with 8 bases between the two ends. CDR3 bases: TGTGCCAGCAGCTTAGCGGACTCAGCCTACAATGAGCAGTTCTTC. Protein product: CASSLADSAYNEQFF.